The clone carrying this T cell receptor beta chain came up many times. The sample comes from a study of molecular identifiers for immune sequencing clone quantification. Germline loops: CDR1 MDHEN, CDR2 SYDVKM. The CDR3 covers 14 residues. V dropped 4 bases and J dropped 6; count of bases not matched to a gene: 6. TCRdb ran MiXCR on the PCR reads and lists one entry per CDR3 protein. The table lists about 500,000 distinct CDR3 sequences, less than 30% of them singletons. The chain joins TRBV28 to TRBJ2-7, with 10 bases identical to TRBD2. This receptor was obtained from a human donor in good health. Some libraries in this study had Jurkat cell RNA spiked in. Input material: naive CD8+ T cells from blood, with Jurkat cell RNA spiked in. Sample subset: FACS-sorted CD8+CD4-CCR7+CD45RA+ naive T cells. Written as DNA, the CDR3 is TGTGCCAGCAGTTCTAGCGGGAGACCGGTCGAGCAGTACTTC. Amino acid sequence: CASSSSGRPVEQYF.